The sequence of this T cell receptor beta chain was determined in a study of blood T cells in healthy people across ages. Then a second PCR, running roughly 7 to 11 cycles, was carried out with a sample-barcoded 5' primer and a J-beta primer mix. Each CDR3 protein is one row after TCRdb ran MiXCR on the 5' RACE reads. The sample holds 1,100,000 or so distinct CDR3 sequences; around 43% are singletons and the top ten take 15% to 20%. V was clipped by 5 bases and J by 5 bases, with 15 bases between them. Germline V gene data show CDR1 as SGHAT and CDR2 as FQNNGV. This CDR3 has 14 residues. This chain uses TRBV11-2 with TRBJ1-1, with D maybe TRBD1 (5 bases). The specimen sequenced was blood. This sequence originates from a woman aged 60-70 years in good health. The CDR3 protein is CASSPRDYLTEAFF. CDR3 coding DNA: TGTGCCAGCAGCCCTCGGGACTACCTGACTGAAGCTTTCTTT.